This TCR beta chain stems from a study of T cells in Graves' hyperthyroidism and ophthalmopathy. Study overall: Peripheral blood sampling occurred at initial diagnosis, before any treatment. Whole-study findings and limits: Onset of ophthalmopathy came a median approximately 6.8 months after the model predicted it. Blood also carried most thyroid clonotypes expanded above 0.001.

RNA transcripts gave rise to amplified TCR beta CDR3 regions. The HTBI primer set drove a first-round RT-PCR of the TCR CDR3. TCRdb analysed the multiplex PCR reads with MiXCR anew, one entry per CDR3 protein. Among roughly 500,000 distinct CDR3 sequences listed, around 22% were seen once. This clonotype was seen repeatedly, ten times or more. What it binds is unknown. Uncontrolled infections, other autoimmune diseases, pregnancy or lactation led to exclusion of patients. The TCR comes from a woman younger than 45 with Graves' ophthalmopathy. Source material: blood.

The CDR3 DNA reads as TGTGCCAGCAGCTTAACGACAGCCACTGAAGCTTTCTTT. Its translation is CASSLTTATEAFF. The chain is built from TRBV7-2 and TRBJ1-1; tentatively, D is TRBD1 (5 bases). The germline gives CDR1 SGHTA, CDR2 FQGNSA. The CDR3 spans 13 residues. V was cut by 2 bases and J by 4 bases, with 8 bases left in between.